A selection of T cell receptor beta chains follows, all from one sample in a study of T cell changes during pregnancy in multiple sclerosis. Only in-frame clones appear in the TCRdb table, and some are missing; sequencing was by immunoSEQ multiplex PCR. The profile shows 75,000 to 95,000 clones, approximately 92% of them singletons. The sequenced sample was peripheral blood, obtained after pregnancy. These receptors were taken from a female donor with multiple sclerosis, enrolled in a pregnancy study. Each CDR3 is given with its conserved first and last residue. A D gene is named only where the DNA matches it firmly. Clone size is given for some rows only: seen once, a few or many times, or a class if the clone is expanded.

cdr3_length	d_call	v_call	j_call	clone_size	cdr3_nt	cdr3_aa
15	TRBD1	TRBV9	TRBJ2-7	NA	TGTGCCAGCAGCGTTTTCCCCGGGACAGGGAACGAGCAGTACTTC	CASSVFPGTGNEQYF
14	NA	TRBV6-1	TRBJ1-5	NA	TGTGCCAGCACGAGAGGGGGTCGTGATCAGCCCCAGCATTTT	CASTRGGRDQPQHF
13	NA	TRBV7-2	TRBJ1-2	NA	TGTGCCAGCAGCTTAGCCGGGGATCCTGGCTACACCTTC	CASSLAGDPGYTF
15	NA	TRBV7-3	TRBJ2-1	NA	TGTGCCAGCAGCTTAACGCTGACCCTCGGGAATGAGCAGTTCTTC	CASSLTLTLGNEQFF
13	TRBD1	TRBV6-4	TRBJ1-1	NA	TGTGCCAGCAGTGAAAAACAGGGGACTGAAGCTTTCTTT	CASSEKQGTEAFF
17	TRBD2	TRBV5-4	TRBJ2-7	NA	TGTGCCAGCAGCTTGAATACACTAGCGGGGGGGCCAATCGAGCAGTACTTC	CASSLNTLAGGPIEQYF
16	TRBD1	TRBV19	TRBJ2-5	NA	TGTGCCAGTACCTCCTGGGCAGGGGGACACCAAGAGACCCAGTACTTC	CASTSWAGGHQETQYF
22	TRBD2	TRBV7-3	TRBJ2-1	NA	TGTGCCAGCAGCCGGCAAACGCTAGCGGGGGGCCAACCTTTCAGCTCCTACAATGAGCAGTTCTTC	CASSRQTLAGGQPFSSYNEQFF
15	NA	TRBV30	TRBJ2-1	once	TGTGCCTGGAGCGGGGAGCAGGGGGGCTACAATGAGCAGTTCTTC	CAWSGEQGGYNEQFF
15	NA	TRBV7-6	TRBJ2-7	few	TGTGCCAGCAGCTTAGTACGGCGGTTCTCCTACGAGCAGTACTTC	CASSLVRRFSYEQYF
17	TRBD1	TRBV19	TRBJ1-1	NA	TGTGCCAGTAGTAAGGGGCAGGGGGACCCTTGGAACACTGAAGCTTTCTTT	CASSKGQGDPWNTEAFF
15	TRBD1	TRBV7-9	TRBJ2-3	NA	TGTGCCAGCAGCCAAAACAGGGGGAGCACAGATACGCAGTATTTT	CASSQNRGSTDTQYF
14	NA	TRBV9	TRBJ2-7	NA	TGTGCCAGCAGCGTTGGACGGGGGTTGGCCGAGCAGTACTTC	CASSVGRGLAEQYF
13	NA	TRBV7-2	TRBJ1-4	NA	TGTGCCAGCAGCTTAGCGCACAGCGAAAAACTGTTTTTT	CASSLAHSEKLFF
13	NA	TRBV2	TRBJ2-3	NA	TGTGCCAGCAATCGACTTTATGCAGATACGCAGTATTTT	CASNRLYADTQYF
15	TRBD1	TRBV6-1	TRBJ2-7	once	TGTGCCAGCAGTCAGACAGGGGGTTCCTCCTACGAGCAGTACTTC	CASSQTGGSSYEQYF
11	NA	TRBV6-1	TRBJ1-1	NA	TGTGCCAGCAGCGGGAACACTGAAGCTTTCTTT	CASSGNTEAFF
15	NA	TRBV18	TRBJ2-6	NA	TGTGCCAGCTCTATAGCGGCTACTGGGGCCAACGTCCTGACTTTC	CASSIAATGANVLTF
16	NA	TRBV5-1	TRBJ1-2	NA	TGCGCCAGCAGCTTGGTGGATGGCGGGGTCTTCTATGGCTACACCTTC	CASSLVDGGVFYGYTF
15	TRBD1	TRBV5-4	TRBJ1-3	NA	TGTGCCAGCAGCCAAGGACAGGACTCTGGAAACACCATATATTTT	CASSQGQDSGNTIYF
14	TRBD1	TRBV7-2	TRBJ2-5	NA	TGTGCCAGCAGCCTAGGGACAGGGCAAGAGACCCAGTACTTC	CASSLGTGQETQYF
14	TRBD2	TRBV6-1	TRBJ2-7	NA	TGTGCCAGCAGTGGACTAGCGGGCTACTACGAGCAGTACTTC	CASSGLAGYYEQYF
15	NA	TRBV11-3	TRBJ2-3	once	TGTGCCAGCAGCCCCCGGAATAGCGGCACAGATACGCAGTATTTT	CASSPRNSGTDTQYF
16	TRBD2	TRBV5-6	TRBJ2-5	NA	TGTGCCAGCAGCTTGCCCGGGGGTAGCGGGGGCAAGACCCAGTACTTC	CASSLPGGSGGKTQYF
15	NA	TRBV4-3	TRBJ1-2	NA	TGCGCCAGCAGTTCCGACAGAGGCAGTAACTATGGCTACACCTTC	CASSSDRGSNYGYTF
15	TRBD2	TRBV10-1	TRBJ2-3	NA	TGCGCCAGCAGTGAGCTAGCGGTCACCACAGATACGCAGTATTTT	CASSELAVTTDTQYF
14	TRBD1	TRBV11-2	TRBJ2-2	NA	TGTGCCAGCAGCCCCCGACAGGGGACCGGGGAGCTGTTTTTT	CASSPRQGTGELFF
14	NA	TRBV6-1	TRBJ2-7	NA	TGTGCCAGCAGTGATGTCCTGGCGGCCTACGAGCAGTACTTC	CASSDVLAAYEQYF
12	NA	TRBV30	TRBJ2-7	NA	TGTGCCTGGAACGGTGATTCCTACGAGCAGTACTTC	CAWNGDSYEQYF
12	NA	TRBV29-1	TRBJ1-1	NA	TGCAGCGTGGTAGCAGAATACACTGAAGCTTTCTTT	CSVVAEYTEAFF